The rows below give T cell receptor beta chains drawn from one sample of a study of cytomegalovirus exposure and HLA in healthy donors. Profiling relied on immunoSEQ multiplex PCR, and the TCRdb table lists in-frame clones only, not all of them. The table lists approximately 93,000 clones, approximately 64% of them singletons, with under 6% in the top ten. Sequenced sample: PBMCs. The receptors here all came from a boy younger than 18 in good health and CMV-seropositive. The CDR3 runs from the conserved cysteine through the conserved F or W. A D gene is named only where the DNA matches it firmly. Size is stated for part of the rows, as once, few or many counts, or as a class when the clone is expanded.

D | J | V | size | DNA | CDR3
NA | TRBJ2-1 | TRBV19 | NA | TGTGCCAGTAGTATTGTAAACAATGAGCAGTTCTTC | CASSIVNNEQFF
NA | TRBJ2-3 | TRBV6-4 | few | TGTGCCAGCAGTGACGGGGGGGCCACAGATACGCAGTATTTT | CASSDGGATDTQYF
NA | TRBJ2-7 | TRBV5-1 | NA | TGCGCCAGCAGCTTGGGGACAGATCTGATCTACGAGCAGTACTTC | CASSLGTDLIYEQYF
TRBD1 | TRBJ2-7 | TRBV30 | NA | TGTGCCTGCCCTGGACAGGGGATGGGGAACTACGAGCAGTACTTC | CACPGQGMGNYEQYF
NA | TRBJ2-2 | TRBV19 | NA | TGTGCCAGTAGTGTGGGGGCGGACACCGGGGAGCTGTTTTTT | CASSVGADTGELFF
TRBD1 | TRBJ2-3 | TRBV7-9 | NA | TGTGCCAGCAGCCCCCGGCCAGGGACAGGCAAGATAAACACAGATACGCAGTATTTT | CASSPRPGTGKINTDTQYF
NA | TRBJ2-1 | TRBV9 | NA | TGTGCCAGCAGCCCCCTGGGGCTGACCTACAATGAGCAGTTCTTC | CASSPLGLTYNEQFF
NA | TRBJ2-2 | TRBV5-1 | NA | TGCGCCAGCAGCTTGGCCTCTGAGGCCGGGGAGCTGTTTTTT | CASSLASEAGELFF
NA | TRBJ2-2 | TRBV11-2 | NA | TGTGCCAGCAGCTGGGAGGTCGGGGAGCTGTTTTTT | CASSWEVGELFF
TRBD1 | TRBJ1-2 | TRBV19 | NA | TGTGCCAGTAGTATGGGTCGACAGGGGACCTATGGCTACACCTTC | CASSMGRQGTYGYTF
NA | TRBJ2-2 | TRBV19 | NA | TGTGCCAGTAGTTATAGAGGCAGAGCAACCGGGGAGCTGTTTTTT | CASSYRGRATGELFF
TRBD2 | TRBJ2-1 | TRBV11-3 | NA | TGTGCCAGCAGCCAGGGACTAGCGGGAGGGCCGAACAATGAGCAGTTCTTC | CASSQGLAGGPNNEQFF
TRBD1 | TRBJ1-3 | TRBV5-5 | NA | TGTGCCAGCAGCTCTCGGACAGGGAGCAGGGACACCATATATTTT | CASSSRTGSRDTIYF
TRBD1 | TRBJ1-2 | TRBV6-5 | NA | TGTGCCAGCAGTCCCGCAGGGGGCCGGTATGGCTACACCTTC | CASSPAGGRYGYTF
TRBD1 | TRBJ2-7 | TRBV4-2 | few | TGTGCCAGCAGCCCACCCGACAGGGCCTCCCCCGGCGAGCAGTACTTC | CASSPPDRASPGEQYF
NA | TRBJ2-2 | TRBV19 | few | TGTGCCAGTAGCAAATGGGGGCAGGGTTTAGACACCGGGGAGCTGTTTTTT | CASSKWGQGLDTGELFF
TRBD1 | TRBJ1-2 | TRBV30 | NA | TGTGCCTGGATAGGGGGCAGGGATGGCTACACCTTC | CAWIGGRDGYTF
NA | TRBJ2-1 | TRBV5-4 | NA | TGTGCCAGCAGCTTGGACTGGACTACAAATGAGCAGTTCTTC | CASSLDWTTNEQFF
NA | TRBJ1-4 | TRBV30 | NA | TGTGCCTGGAGGGCCGGGGCAACTAATGAAAAACTGTTTTTT | CAWRAGATNEKLFF
TRBD1 | TRBJ2-3 | TRBV7-9 | NA | TGTGCCAGCAGCAGGGGACAGGTGGACACAGATACGCAGTATTTT | CASSRGQVDTDTQYF
TRBD1 | TRBJ2-7 | TRBV11-2 | NA | TGTGCCAGCAGCCGGGACAGTCAATCCTACGAGCAGTACTTC | CASSRDSQSYEQYF
NA | TRBJ2-7 | TRBV11-2 | NA | TGTGCCAGCAAGATAGGCGGTCACGAGCAGTACTTC | CASKIGGHEQYF
NA | TRBJ2-2 | TRBV15 | NA | TGTGCCACCAGCCCAGGGGCCCCCGGGGAGCTGTTTTTT | CATSPGAPGELFF
TRBD2 | TRBJ2-2 | TRBV25-1 | once | TGTGCCAGCGGCGGACTAGCGGGAGTCACCGGGGAGCTGTTTTTT | CASGGLAGVTGELFF
TRBD1 | TRBJ2-7 | TRBV28 | NA | TGTGCCAGCAGTTTAGGGACAGGGGTTATCTACGAGCAGTACTTC | CASSLGTGVIYEQYF
TRBD1 | TRBJ2-5 | TRBV5-4 | NA | TGTGCCAGCAGCGAACCCCGACAGGGGGAGACCCAGTACTTC | CASSEPRQGETQYF
TRBD1 | TRBJ2-5 | TRBV29-1 | NA | TGCAGCGTCCCGGGACAGGGGGGAGAGACCCAGTACTTC | CSVPGQGGETQYF
NA | TRBJ1-2 | TRBV27 | NA | TGTGCCAGCAGTTCCCCCAGTGGGCAGGGGCCCTATGGCTACACCTTC | CASSSPSGQGPYGYTF
NA | TRBJ2-7 | TRBV9 | NA | TGTGCCAGCAGCGTCTTCTGGAGCGGTCCCTACGAGCAGTACTTC | CASSVFWSGPYEQYF
TRBD1 | TRBJ2-2 | TRBV30 | NA | TGTGCCTGGACCCATATAGTTGTCCCCAGGACAGGGAGTAGGAGCGGGGAGCTGTTTTTT | CAWTHIVVPRTGSRSGELFF
TRBD2 | TRBJ2-1 | TRBV7-8 | NA | TGTGCCAGCACCCTCCGACTAGCGGGTTACAATGAGCAGTTCTTC | CASTLRLAGYNEQFF
NA | TRBJ1-3 | TRBV5-6 | NA | TGTGCCAGCAGCTTGGGGGGACATGACACCATATATTTT | CASSLGGHDTIYF
NA | TRBJ1-3 | TRBV19 | NA | TGTGCCAGTACCACTGCATGGGGGCTATCTGGAAACACCATATATTTT | CASTTAWGLSGNTIYF
NA | TRBJ1-1 | TRBV5-1 | NA | TGCGCCAGCAGCTTGTCCTCAGGAGGCACTGAAGCTTTCTTT | CASSLSSGGTEAFF
NA | TRBJ2-2 | TRBV7-3 | NA | TGTGCCAGCAGCCCAAATACAGGGACCGGGGAGCTGTTTTTT | CASSPNTGTGELFF
TRBD1 | TRBJ1-3 | TRBV28 | few | TGTGCCAGCAGCGCCGGGACAGCCTCTGGAAACACCATATATTTT | CASSAGTASGNTIYF
TRBD1 | TRBJ1-4 | TRBV28 | NA | TGTGCCAGCAGTACCAGGGGGCCCAGAAAACTGTTTTTT | CASSTRGPRKLFF
NA | TRBJ2-7 | TRBV29-1 | NA | TGCAGCGTTGAGACTACCAGGGGAAGGAACCGCGAGCAGTACTTC | CSVETTRGRNREQYF
NA | TRBJ2-7 | TRBV2 | NA | TGTGCCAGCAGCCAACAGGGTCCCCCCTTAGAGCAGTACTTC | CASSQQGPPLEQYF
NA | TRBJ2-2 | TRBV2 | NA | TGTGCCAGCGGCAATCTGGCTGCAGGCACCGGGGAGCTGTTTTTT | CASGNLAAGTGELFF
TRBD1 | TRBJ1-2 | TRBV29-1 | NA | TGCAGCGTTGGACAGGGGGGGTATGACTATGGCTACACCTTC | CSVGQGGYDYGYTF
TRBD1 | TRBJ2-5 | TRBV2 | NA | TGTGCCAGCAACCGACAGGGGCAACAAGAGACCCAGTACTTC | CASNRQGQQETQYF
NA | TRBJ1-2 | TRBV5-1 | NA | TGCGCCAGCAGCACCGGGACAGGCTACACCTTC | CASSTGTGYTF
TRBD1 | TRBJ1-2 | TRBV10-3 | NA | TGTGCCATTTCGGACAGGGGGTGGTATGGCTACACCTTC | CAISDRGWYGYTF
NA | TRBJ1-1 | TRBV19 | NA | TGTGCCAGTAGTACCCCAAAAGCGCCGGGCACTGAAGCTTTCTTT | CASSTPKAPGTEAFF
NA | TRBJ1-1 | TRBV5-1 | NA | TGCGCCAGCAGCTTAGACCTACTCGGGACTGAAGCTTTCTTT | CASSLDLLGTEAFF
TRBD1 | TRBJ1-2 | TRBV6-5 | NA | TGTGCCAGCAGTCGGACAGGGAAGGAGCGGGGCTACACCTTC | CASSRTGKERGYTF
NA | TRBJ2-2 | TRBV7-2 | NA | TGTGCCAGCAGCTCTCAGGTTCCGGCCGGGGAGCTGTTTTTT | CASSSQVPAGELFF